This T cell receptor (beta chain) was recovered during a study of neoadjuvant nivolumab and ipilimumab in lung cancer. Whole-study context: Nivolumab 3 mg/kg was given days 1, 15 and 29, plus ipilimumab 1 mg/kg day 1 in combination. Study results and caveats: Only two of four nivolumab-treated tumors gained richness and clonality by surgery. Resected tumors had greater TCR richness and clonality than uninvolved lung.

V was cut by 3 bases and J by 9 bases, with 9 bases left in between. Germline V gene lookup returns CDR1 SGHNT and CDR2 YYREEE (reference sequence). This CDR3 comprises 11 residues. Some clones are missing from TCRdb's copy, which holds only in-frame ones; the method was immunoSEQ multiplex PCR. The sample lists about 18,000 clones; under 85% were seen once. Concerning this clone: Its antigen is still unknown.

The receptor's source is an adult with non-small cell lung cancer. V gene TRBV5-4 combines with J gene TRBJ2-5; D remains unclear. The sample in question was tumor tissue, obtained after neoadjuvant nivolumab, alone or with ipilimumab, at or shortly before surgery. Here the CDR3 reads CASSSVSAQYF. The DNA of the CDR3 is TGTGCCAGCAGCTCGGTTTCGGCCCAGTACTTC.